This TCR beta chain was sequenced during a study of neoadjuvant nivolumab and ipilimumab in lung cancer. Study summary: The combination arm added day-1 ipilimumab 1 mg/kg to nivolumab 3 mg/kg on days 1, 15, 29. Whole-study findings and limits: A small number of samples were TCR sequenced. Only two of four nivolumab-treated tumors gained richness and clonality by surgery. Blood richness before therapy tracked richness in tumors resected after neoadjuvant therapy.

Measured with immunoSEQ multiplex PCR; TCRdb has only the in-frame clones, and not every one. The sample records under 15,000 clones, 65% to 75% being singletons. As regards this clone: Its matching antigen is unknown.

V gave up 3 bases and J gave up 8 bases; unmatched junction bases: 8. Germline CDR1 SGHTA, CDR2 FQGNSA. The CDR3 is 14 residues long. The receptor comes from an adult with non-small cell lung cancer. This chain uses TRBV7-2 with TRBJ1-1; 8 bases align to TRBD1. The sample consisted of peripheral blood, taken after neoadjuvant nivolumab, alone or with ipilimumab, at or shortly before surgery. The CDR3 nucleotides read TGTGCCAGCAGCTTGGCCGGACAGGGAGCGGAAGCTTTCTTT. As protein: CASSLAGQGAEAFF. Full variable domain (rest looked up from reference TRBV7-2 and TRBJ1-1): GAGVSQSPSNKVTEKGKDVELRCDPISGHTALYWYRQSLGQGLEFLIYFQGNSAPDKSGLPSDRFSAERTGGSVSTLTIQRTQQEDSAVYLCASSLAGQGAEAFFGQGTRLTVV.